This entry is about one T cell receptor (beta chain). At least ten counts were recorded for this clonotype. There is no known antigen for this receptor. No much larger clone exists at a distance of one base, and base qualities are not known. This record belongs to a study of blood T cells in healthy people across ages (dated by TCRdb to the mid-2010s). For the wider study: In model experiments, template switching captured about one uniquely barcoded TCR beta cDNA molecule for every two T cells. The donors were divided into four age groups: young (average approximately 16 years), middle-aged (approximately 39), aged (about 56) and long-lived (about 84). Using the same blood draw, the study looked at two additional independent replicas of 1 million unique cDNA reads for two donors, one aged 18 to 30 and the other aged 80 or older. Using deep sequencing normalized with unique cDNA molecular identifiers, the study measured how TCR beta repertoire diversity changes with age. Donors of different ages were randomly distributed across sequencing lanes to avoid experimental bias.

Study-wide findings and limitations: Estimates of total diversity based on one million sequenced T cells were regarded as lower bounds and as underestimates. There was a strong correlation between observed TCR beta diversity and the percentage of naive T cells measured by flow cytometry. Compared with the aged group, the long-lived group had more naive CD4+ T cells, fewer expanded clones and increased TCR diversity, a pattern suggesting age selection. Because donor CMV infection status was unknown, age-related changes in expanded clonotypes were potentially confounded. Because profiling used bulk unsorted PBMCs, naive and antigen-experienced compartments could not be compared conclusively. As age increased, observed TCR beta diversity per million T cells dropped in a roughly linear way, and a significant reduction was already evident by age about 36.

The germline V gene specifies MGHRA as CDR1 and YSYEKL as CDR2. Germline trimming amounts to 1 base on V and 5 bases on J, with 0 as the count of junction bases outside the gene matches. The CDR3 covers 13 residues, taking in both the cysteine and the phenylalanine. Only the CDR3 region is kept as DNA, spanning 39 bases read in frame from base 1. The library was prepared using 5' RACE. The sequencer listed for this sample is Illumina HiSeq 2500. A second roughly 7 to 11 cycle PCR used a sample-barcoded 5' primer and a J-beta primer mix. Each TCR beta cDNA molecule received a unique molecular identifier from a template-switch 5' adaptor carrying 12 random nucleotides. Each sample yielded at least 3 million CDR3-containing paired-end reads. First-strand cDNA was synthesized from all RNA with the Mint cDNA synthesis kit, primed by a TRBC-specific oligonucleotide. After uracil-DNA glycosylase treatment, a first 18-cycle PCR used universal primers M1SS and BC2_uni_R on all cDNA. For the original study's pipeline: Each sample was normalized by randomly selecting 1 million high-quality reads, each carrying a distinct molecular identifier. Instead of being binned into consensus sequences, reads that shared molecular identifiers were thrown out. MiTCR, set to a Q25 quality threshold and the strictest error-elimination algorithm, was used for CDR3 identification, clonotype clustering and error correction. A nonparametric unseen species model with Euler transformation was used to estimate lower-bound total TCR beta diversity. TCRdb handled the public reads itself, with Q25 trimming in fastp and clone calling in MiXCR, and kept productive beta chains. Under each unique CDR3 protein, matching rows form one entry showing the most common genes and DNA. These V and J calls are TCRdb output, not the study's own analysis. The sample includes around 1,500,000 distinct CDR3 sequences, with around 39% observed a single time. The top ten constitute 6.5% to 10% of the sample.

Systemically healthy Caucasian individuals from Russia, approximately 39 in total and aged 6 to 90 years, were included as donors. Each donor gave approximately 9.3 milliliters of peripheral blood, collected into EDTA-treated Vacutainer tubes. Ficoll-Paque density-gradient centrifugation was used to isolate PBMCs, with at least 7 million per sample. Total RNA was extracted from PBMCs with Trizol reagent, with at least 5 micrograms obtained per sample. Naive CD45RAhigh/CD27high T cell percentages were measured by flow cytometry on a PBMC aliquot from every donor. This clonotype originated in a woman between 18 and 30 years old in good health. Sequencing was carried out using blood. The rearrangement combines TRBV4-1 with TRBJ1-2, with 8 bases aligning to TRBD1. The DNA reads as follows: TGCGCCAGCAGCCAAGGACAGGGGTATGGCTACACCTTC. It codes for CASSQGQGYGYTF.